This TCR beta chain is drawn from a study of OX40 agonist ivuxolimab in advanced cancers. Study in general: Every 2 weeks, ivuxolimab was infused into the patients intravenously at between 0.01 and 10 mg/kg. Therapy given before enrollment (anti-PD-1, anti-PD-L1 or anti-CTLA-4) was allowed, and around 40% had some. Overall study findings and caveats: Some of the nonresponding patients also showed low levels of normalized T-cell clonal expansion. Clonal expansion from baseline to week 6 occurred in both CD4+ and CD8+ T cells.

Using immunoSEQ multiplex PCR, the repertoire was profiled, and TCRdb retains in-frame clones only, with some absent. The sample comprises more than 45,000 clones, roughly 91% of which are singletons, and 6.5% to 7.5% rests with the top ten. As concerns this clone: Its antigen is as yet unknown.

Germline CDR1 LNHDA, CDR2 SQIVND (reference sequence). V lost 5 bases, J lost 2 bases, and 13 bases lay in between. The CDR3 length is 14 residues. The chain links TRBV19 to TRBJ2-7; D is possibly TRBD1 or TRBD2 (5 bases each). This receptor was obtained from an adult with an advanced solid tumor such as melanoma, head and neck, liver or kidney cancer. Sequencing used CD4+ or CD8+ T cells sorted from blood, obtained in a trial of the OX40 agonist ivuxolimab. In DNA, the CDR3 is TGTGCCAGTAGTGCCGGGACGGCTGCCTACGAGCAGTACTTC. It translates to CASSAGTAAYEQYF.